The clone carrying this TCR beta chain was observed many times. Its antigen is unidentified. This entry is derived from a study of identical twins. General study results and limits: The degree of excess twin sharing was weaker in beta out-of-frame sequences.

cDNA molecules carried unique molecular identifiers, and template switching added a universal primer site. TCRdb reanalysed the 5' RACE reads using MiXCR and keeps one entry per CDR3 protein. In the table there are about 890,000 distinct CDR3 sequences, over 9% of which are singletons. Germline V gene lookup returns CDR1 MGHDK and CDR2 SYGVNS. V lost 7 bases and J lost 4; bases outside the gene matches: 5. The length of the CDR3 is 14 residues. Separately, the same data were catalogued under a study of yellow fever vaccine responses in identical twins.

The sequence came from a woman aged 18-35 years in good health. The material sequenced was PBMCs. The chain has TRBV25-1 and TRBJ2-2; 8 bases fit TRBD1. For the CDR3, the DNA is TGTGCCAGCACTGGACAGGGTGGCACCGGGGAGCTGTTTTTT. Amino acid sequence: CASTGQGGTGELFF.